The next 31 T cell receptor beta chains were all read from a single sample in a study of cytomegalovirus exposure and HLA in healthy donors. Both 60 Vbeta primers and 13 Jbeta primers went into the PCR. Assay used: immunoSEQ multiplex PCR; TCRdb lists only in-frame clones, some missing. This sample has approximately 160,000 clones, with about 76% found just once. The sample taken for sequencing was PBMCs. The receptors shown here come from a male donor in good health and CMV-seropositive.

The gene calls are TRBV13 and TRBJ1-2, with D tentatively TRBD1 (5 bases). The germline gives CDR1 PRHDT, CDR2 FYEKMQ (reference sequence). The germline V and J ends were trimmed by 5 bases and 4 bases, with 17 bases remaining between them. CDR3 length equals 15 residues. CDR3 DNA: TGTGCCAGCAGCCAATCCGGTGCAGGGATCTATGGCTACACCTTC. Translating it yields CASSQSGAGIYGYTF. Supplemented by reference TRBV13 and TRBJ1-2, the full variable domain reads AAGVIQSPRHLIKEKRETATLKCYPIPRHDTVYWYQQGPGQDPQFLISFYEKMQSDKGSIPDRFSAQQFSDYHSELNMSSLELGDSALYFCASSQSGAGIYGYTFGSGTRLTVV.

The rearrangement uses TRBV7-2 and TRBJ1-2; 9 bases agree with TRBD1. The CDR3 is made up of 16 amino acids. J was trimmed by 7 bases and V by 1 base; bases with no gene match: 10. Germline values: CDR1 SGHTA, CDR2 FQGNSA. The CDR3 DNA sequence: TGTGCCAGCAGCTTAGGGACAGGGGTCATCCAGGGTGGCTACACCTTC. Translation gives CASSLGTGVIQGGYTF.

The gene calls are TRBV5-6 and TRBJ2-2; 11 nucleotides agree with TRBD2. This CDR3 contains 17 residues. The germline CDR1 and CDR2 sequences are SGHDT and YYEEEE. With 3 bases clipped from V and 8 bases from J, the junction kept 12 bases outside the gene matches. The CDR3 reads CASSWASGGPFEGELFF. The CDR3 DNA follows: TGTGCCAGCAGCTGGGCTAGCGGGGGGCCTTTTGAGGGGGAGCTGTTTTTT.

The genes are TRBV9 and TRBJ2-7; D is undetermined. Germline CDR1 and CDR2: SGDLS and YYNGEE. This CDR3 region has 14 residues. V was pared by 4 bases and J by 2 bases, with 13 bases between. The CDR3 is CASSLGGLTYEQYF. The CDR3 coding sequence is TGTGCCAGCAGCTTGGGTGGGCTGACCTACGAGCAGTACTTC.

The chain links TRBV2 to TRBJ2-5, with D tentatively TRBD1 (5 bases). Germline CDR1 is SNHLY and CDR2 is FYNNEI. The V end lost 4 bases, the J end lost 6 bases, and 15 bases lay between the germline ends. The CDR3 is 14 residues long. Written as DNA, the CDR3 is TGTGCCAGCAGTGGGACACCCAAAGTGAAGACCCAGTACTTC. The encoded protein is CASSGTPKVKTQYF. The complete variable domain, with remaining parts taken from reference TRBV2 and TRBJ2-5, reads EPEVTQTPSHQVTQMGQEVILRCVPISNHLYFYWYRQILGQKVEFLVSFYNNEISEKSEIFDDQFSVERPDGSNFTLKIRSTKLEDSAMYFCASSGTPKVKTQYFGPGTRLLVL.

This clone has only one observation. The chain couples TRBV4-2 to TRBJ2-3; 16 nucleotides line up with TRBD2. The germline V gene has CDR1 LGHNA and CDR2 YNFKEQ. V shed 1 base and J 6 bases; nucleotides not matched to a gene: 10. The CDR3 covers 19 residues. The CDR3 DNA sequence: TGTGCCAGCAGCCAAGCCCCGGGACTAGCGGGGGGGCAAATCGATACGCAGTATTTT. Translating it yields CASSQAPGLAGGQIDTQYF.

This chain uses TRBV4-1 with TRBJ1-2, with D maybe TRBD1 (5 bases). V was pared by 3 bases and J by 7 bases, with 18 bases between. The CDR3 has 15 residues. CDR1 is MGHRA, CDR2 YSYEKL, per germline. CDR3 nucleotides: TGCGCCAGCAGCCACCCTGTGTGGGGCGAGCGTGGCTACACCTTC. Translating gives CASSHPVWGERGYTF.

The chain recombines TRBV30 with TRBJ1-5, with a possible D match to TRBD1 (5 bases). Germline lookup yields CDR1 GTSNPN and CDR2 SVGIG (reference sequence). The CDR3 is 16 residues long. The V end was cut by 4 bases, the J end by 2 bases, with 18 bases between. This CDR3 reads CAWKDQIGAGNQPQHF. The CDR3 DNA follows: TGTGCCTGGAAAGACCAGATTGGGGCGGGCAATCAGCCCCAGCATTTT.

The V and J genes are TRBV9 and TRBJ1-1; maybe TRBD1 (5 bases). The length of the CDR3 is 15 residues. Germline loops: CDR1 SGDLS, CDR2 YYNGEE. V shed 3 bases and J shed 1 base, with 13 bases lying between them. CDR3 amino acids: CASSETPQGNTEAFF. The DNA of the CDR3 is TGTGCCAGCAGCGAGACCCCTCAGGGGAACACTGAAGCTTTCTTT. Variable domain in full (rest from reference TRBV9 and TRBJ1-1): DSGVTQTPKHLITATGQRVTLRCSPRSGDLSVYWYQQSLDQGLQFLIQYYNGEERAKGNILERFSAQQFPDLHSELNLSSLELGDSALYFCASSETPQGNTEAFFGQGTRLTVV.

This chain connects TRBV6-1 to TRBJ2-2; D not resolved. V was pared by 10 bases and J by 2 bases, with 17 bases between. The CDR3 is 15 residues long. Germline V lookup: CDR1 MNHNS, CDR2 SASEGT. In nucleotides, the CDR3 is TGTGCCACCCCCCGGCAGGAAAAAAACACCGGGGAGCTGTTTTTT. This sequence encodes CATPRQEKNTGELFF.

The chain has TRBV4-1 and TRBJ1-6, with D uncertain. The V gene's germline CDR1 is MGHRA and CDR2 YSYEKL. The CDR3 covers 16 residues. Trimming took off 0 bases at V and 6 bases at J, with 12 bases between the two ends. The CDR3 DNA reads TGCGCCAGCAGCCAAGACGGGTTTCGGGGTAATTCACCCCTCCACTTT. This encodes CASSQDGFRGNSPLHF.

The rearrangement links TRBV9 to TRBJ2-2; D not certain. This CDR3 contains 16 residues. Trimming took off 4 bases at V and 7 bases at J, with 20 bases between the two ends. Germline values: CDR1 SGDLS, CDR2 YYNGEE. The CDR3 coding sequence is TGTGCCAGCAGCCCCCTCCCTGGTGGGTCGGGCGGGGAGCTGTTTTTT. The encoded protein is CASSPLPGGSGGELFF.

The chain has TRBV7-2 and TRBJ1-2; the D is unclear. CDR1 and CDR2 from the germline V gene are SGHTA and FQGNSA. This CDR3 has 14 amino acids. The V and J ends lost 0 bases and 4 bases respectively, with 9 bases between them. CDR3 DNA sequence: TGTGCCAGCAGCTTAGCCGGGAGCCGCTATGGCTACACCTTC. Residues: CASSLAGSRYGYTF.

The gene calls are TRBV9 and TRBJ2-5; 7 bases are a match to TRBD1. CDR1 and CDR2 from the germline V gene are SGDLS and YYNGEE. V was pared by 3 bases and J by 0 bases, with 2 bases of the junction left unmatched. The CDR3 runs to 14 residues. The chain's CDR3 is CASSARGYQETQYF. The CDR3 DNA reads TGTGCCAGCAGCGCCAGGGGGTACCAAGAGACCCAGTACTTC.

The chain combines TRBV11-2 with TRBJ2-2; D remains ambiguous. The CDR3 runs to 16 residues. Germline CDR1 and CDR2: SGHAT and FQNNGV. The V end lost 0 bases, the J end lost 8 bases, and 16 bases lay between the germline ends. The CDR3 DNA is TGTGCCAGCAGCTTAGAGATCGGAACAGAGACGGGGGAGCTGTTTTTT. This gives the protein CASSLEIGTETGELFF.

This clone was observed a few times. The gene calls are TRBV27 and TRBJ1-3; no clear D gene. The germline V gene has CDR1 MNHEY and CDR2 SMNVEV (reference sequence). The CDR3 sequence is 15 residues long. V gave up 0 bases and J gave up 2 bases, with 8 bases separating them. The CDR3 region is CASSLSAGAGNTIYF. For the CDR3, the DNA is TGTGCCAGCAGTTTATCGGCAGGTGCTGGAAACACCATATATTTT.

V and J are TRBV5-4 and TRBJ1-1; 12 positions match TRBD1. With 4 bases clipped from V and 5 bases from J, the junction kept 9 bases outside the gene matches. The germline CDR1 and CDR2 sequences are SGHNT and YYREEE (reference sequence). This CDR3 is 16 amino acids long. DNA of the CDR3: TGTGCCAGCAGCCCCGGGACAGGGGGCTCGGTGACTGAAGCTTTCTTT. Translation: CASSPGTGGSVTEAFF.

The genes are TRBV2 and TRBJ2-7; 7 bases line up with TRBD1. Germline V CDR1 and CDR2: SNHLY, FYNNEI. This CDR3 has 13 residues. J lost 3 bases, V lost 7 bases, and 6 bases had no gene match. The DNA of the CDR3 is TGTGCCAGCACTAGGGACAGCTACTACGAGCAGTACTTC. Translated: CASTRDSYYEQYF.

The chain joins TRBV7-3 to TRBJ2-1, with a possible D match to TRBD2 (7 bases). V was trimmed by 0 bases and J by 11 bases, leaving 20 bases between them. CDR3 length equals 16 residues. Germline V gene data show CDR1 as SGHTA and CDR2 as FQGTGA. As DNA, the CDR3 is TGTGCCAGCAGCTTAACCTTTGGCGGGGGCCTCGAGAAGCAGTTCTTC. Its protein product is CASSLTFGGGLEKQFF. Full variable domain (remainder filled in from reference TRBV7-3 and TRBJ2-1): GAGVSQTPSNKVTEKGKYVELRCDPISGHTALYWYRQSLGQGPEFLIYFQGTGAADDSGLPNDRFFAVRPEGSVSTLKIQRTERGDSAVYLCASSLTFGGGLEKQFFGPGTRLTVL.

The chain combines TRBV5-1 with TRBJ2-5; D is perhaps TRBD1 (5 bases). V was shortened by 5 bases and J by 2 bases, with 10 bases between the two germline ends. The CDR3 totals 13 residues. Germline values: CDR1 SGHRS, CDR2 YFSETQ. The CDR3 spells CASRGATQETQYF. CDR3 DNA: TGCGCCAGCAGAGGGGCTACACAAGAGACCCAGTACTTC.

Concerning this clone itself: The identical CDR3 is also encoded by other nucleotide sequences in the sample. The chain recombines TRBV7-9 with TRBJ2-3; D possibly corresponds to TRBD2 (6 bases). The CDR3 covers 13 residues. Trimming stripped 5 bases from V and 4 bases from J, with 10 bases between. CDR1 SEHNR and CDR2 FQNEAQ come from the germline V gene (reference sequence). The CDR3 loop is CASSLGGSDTQYF. CDR3 in DNA: TGTGCCAGCAGCCTTGGAGGGTCAGATACGCAGTATTTT.

The sample holds one count of this clone. This chain joins TRBV12-5 and TRBJ2-3, with 8 positions matching TRBD2. The trim removed 1 base at V and 2 bases at J, leaving 8 bases unmatched. The CDR3 runs to 17 residues. Germline CDR1 is LGHNT and CDR2 is FRNRAP. In nucleotides, the CDR3 is TGTGCTAGTGGTTTGGGACTCGGGGGGGGGCCCACAGATACGCAGTATTTT. It encodes CASGLGLGGGPTDTQYF.

In its sample, this clone was seen once. The chain is built from TRBV7-9 and TRBJ1-3, with D uncertain. V was shortened by 3 bases and J by 4 bases, with 4 bases between the two germline ends. The CDR3 runs 12 residues. Germline CDR1 reads SEHNR; CDR2 reads FQNEAQ (reference sequence). The CDR3 reads CASSFGGNTIYF. The CDR3 DNA sequence: TGTGCCAGCAGCTTCGGGGGAAACACCATATATTTT.

The CDR3 sequence: CASSPQGGFTEAFF. DNA of the CDR3: TGTGCCAGCAGTCCACAGGGGGGGTTCACTGAAGCTTTCTTT. V gene TRBV6-6 combines with J gene TRBJ1-1; 8 bases align to TRBD1. CDR1 and CDR2 from the germline V gene are MNHNY and SVGAGI (reference sequence). Losses at the gene ends were 5 bases for V and 4 bases for J; bases not matched to a gene: 6. This CDR3 comprises 14 residues.

In nucleotides, the CDR3 is TGTGCCAGCAGCCAGTCGGGACTAGCGGGGGCCTCTTTCGAGCAGTACTTC. Protein sequence: CASSQSGLAGASFEQYF. The chain couples TRBV5-4 to TRBJ2-5; 14 bases match TRBD2. The assigned J gene may be wrong: the sequence end matches TRBJ2-7 better. The CDR3 extends over 17 amino acids. From germline, CDR1 is SGHNT and CDR2 YYREEE (reference sequence).

The chain employs TRBV5-1 and TRBJ2-5; 7 bases are a match to TRBD1. The J call may be incorrect, as the DNA end agrees better with TRBJ2-7. CDR1 SGHRS and CDR2 YFSETQ come from the germline V gene. The CDR3 sequence is 14 residues long. The DNA for the CDR3 is TGCGCCAGCAGCTTGACAGGGGACCCCTACGAGCAGTACTTC. Its translation is CASSLTGDPYEQYF.

This clone is a singleton in its sample. The V call is TRBV7-6, the J call TRBJ2-1, with TRBD1 as a possible D gene (7 bases). V lost 4 bases and J lost 7, with 17 bases in between. The CDR3 consists of 15 residues. Germline V gene lookup returns CDR1 SGHVS and CDR2 FNYEAQ. CDR3 sequence reads: CASSSRQGLKNEQFF. The CDR3 coding sequence is TGTGCCAGCAGCTCCCGACAGGGACTTAAAAATGAGCAGTTCTTC. The full variable domain, in which reference TRBV7-6 and TRBJ2-1 provide the parts outside the CDR3, is GAGVSQSPRYKVTKRGQDVALRCDPISGHVSLYWYRQALGQGPEFLTYFNYEAQQDKSGLPNDRFSAERPEGSISTLTIQRTEQRDSAMYRCASSSRQGLKNEQFFGPGTRLTVL.

This chain joins TRBV4-2 and TRBJ1-2; 7 bases align to TRBD1. CDR3 size: 16 residues. Trimming took 1 base from V and 8 from J; bases not matched to a gene: 13. The V gene's germline CDR1 is LGHNA and CDR2 YNFKEQ. This CDR3 reads CASSQGYNRGIGGYTF. The CDR3 bases are TGTGCCAGCAGCCAAGGCTATAACAGGGGAATCGGCGGCTACACCTTC.

V is TRBV4-1 and J is TRBJ2-1; 8 bases agree with TRBD1. Germline V gene sequence: CDR1 MGHRA, CDR2 YSYEKL. V shed 4 bases, J shed 7 bases, and the junction held 15 bases outside the gene matches. The CDR3 runs to 17 residues. CDR3 residues: CASSPPLRGRVGNEQFF. The CDR3 coding sequence is TGCGCCAGCAGCCCCCCGCTCAGGGGGCGGGTAGGGAATGAGCAGTTCTTC.

V and J are TRBV29-1 and TRBJ1-1, with TRBD1 identical over 7 bases. V lost 6 bases, J lost 1 base, and 8 bases stayed unmatched. Germline V CDR1 and CDR2: SQVTM, ANQGSEA. This CDR3 contains 14 residues. CDR3 sequence reads: CSVSTSGGNTEAFF. The CDR3, as DNA: TGCAGCGTCTCCACCTCAGGGGGGAACACTGAAGCTTTCTTT.

The chain combines TRBV2 with TRBJ1-2; possibly TRBD1 for D (6 bases). Germline CDR1 SNHLY, CDR2 FYNNEI. CDR3 size: 14 residues. The V and J ends lost 5 bases and 1 base respectively, with 11 bases between them. CDR3 sequence reads: CASSSGEFNYGYTF. The CDR3, as DNA: TGTGCCAGCAGTTCAGGGGAATTTAACTATGGCTACACCTTC.